This is a list of T cell receptor beta chains from one sample in a study of blood T cell repertoires in COVID-19. Here immunoSEQ multiplex PCR was the method, and the copy in TCRdb shows in-frame clones only, minus some. The repertoire includes more than 70,000 clones, roughly 88% of them detected once, and 5.8% sits in the top ten. The sample taken for sequencing was peripheral blood. All receptors derive from a man in his fifties with active COVID-19. Both conserved end residues are part of each CDR3.

V | CDR3
TRBV6-5 | CASRDRGAEAFF
TRBV4-3 | CASSPTFGGEETGELFF
TRBV28 | CASTRTGNLEKLFF
TRBV5-1 | CASSFKPLFDNLSYEQYF
TRBV27 | CASSLDSGLAVVF
TRBV18 | CASSPPEGGTNDEQYF
TRBV18 | CASSFTDQGLGYTF
TRBV11-3 | CASSLESRGQGDGNTIYF
TRBV5-8 | CASSRQYEAFF
TRBV19 | CASNLQGYGYTF
TRBV29-1 | CSVDQRGGLNEQFF
TRBV7-2 | CATRGTNYGYTF
TRBV5-6 | CASSYYGSYTEAFF
TRBV27 | CASSLGRGMYEQYF